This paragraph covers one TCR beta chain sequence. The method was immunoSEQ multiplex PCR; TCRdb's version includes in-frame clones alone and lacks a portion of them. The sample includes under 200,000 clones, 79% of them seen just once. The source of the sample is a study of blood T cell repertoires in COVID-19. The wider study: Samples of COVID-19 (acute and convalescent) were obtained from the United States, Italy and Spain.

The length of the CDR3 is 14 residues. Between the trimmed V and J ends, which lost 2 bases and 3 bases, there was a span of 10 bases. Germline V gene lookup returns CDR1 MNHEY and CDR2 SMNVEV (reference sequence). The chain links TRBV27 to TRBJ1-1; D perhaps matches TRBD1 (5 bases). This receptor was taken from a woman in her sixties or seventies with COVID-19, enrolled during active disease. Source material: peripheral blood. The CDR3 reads CASSLKGRDTEAFF. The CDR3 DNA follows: TGTGCCAGCAGTTTAAAGGGGCGAGACACTGAAGCTTTCTTT.